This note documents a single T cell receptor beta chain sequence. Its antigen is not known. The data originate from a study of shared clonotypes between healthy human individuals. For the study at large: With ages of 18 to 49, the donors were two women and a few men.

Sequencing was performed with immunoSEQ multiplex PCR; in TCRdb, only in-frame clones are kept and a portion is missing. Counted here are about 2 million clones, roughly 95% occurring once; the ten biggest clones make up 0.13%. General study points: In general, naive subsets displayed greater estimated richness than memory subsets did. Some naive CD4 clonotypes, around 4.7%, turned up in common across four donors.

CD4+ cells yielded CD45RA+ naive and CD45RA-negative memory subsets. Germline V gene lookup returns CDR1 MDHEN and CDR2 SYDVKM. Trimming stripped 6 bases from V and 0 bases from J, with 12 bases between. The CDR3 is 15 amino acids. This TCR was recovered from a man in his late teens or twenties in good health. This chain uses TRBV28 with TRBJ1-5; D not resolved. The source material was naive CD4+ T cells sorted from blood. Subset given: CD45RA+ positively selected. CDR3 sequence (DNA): TGTGCCAGCAGACCAAGGGCGAATAGCAATCAGCCCCAGCATTTT. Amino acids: CASRPRANSNQPQHF.